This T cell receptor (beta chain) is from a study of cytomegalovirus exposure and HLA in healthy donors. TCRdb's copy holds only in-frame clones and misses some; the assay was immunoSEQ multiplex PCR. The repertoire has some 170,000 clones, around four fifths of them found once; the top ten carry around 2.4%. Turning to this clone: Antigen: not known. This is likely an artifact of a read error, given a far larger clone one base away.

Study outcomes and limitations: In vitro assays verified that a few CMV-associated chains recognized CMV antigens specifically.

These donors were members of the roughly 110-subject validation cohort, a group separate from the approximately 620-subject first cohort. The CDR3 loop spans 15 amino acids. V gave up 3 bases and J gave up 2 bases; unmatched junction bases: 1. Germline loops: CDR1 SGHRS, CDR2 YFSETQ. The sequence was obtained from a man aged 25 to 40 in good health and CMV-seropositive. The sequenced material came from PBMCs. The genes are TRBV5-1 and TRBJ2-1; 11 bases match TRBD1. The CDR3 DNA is TGCGCCAGCAGCTCGGGACAGGGGGCCTACAATGAGCAGTTCTTC. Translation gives CASSSGQGAYNEQFF. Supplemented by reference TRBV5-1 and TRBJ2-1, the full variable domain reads KAGVTQTPRYLIKTRGQQVTLSCSPISGHRSVSWYQQTPGQGLQFLFEYFSETQRNKGNFPGRFSGRQFSNSRSEMNVSTLELGDSALYLCASSSGQGAYNEQFFGPGTRLTVL.